The 21 T cell receptor beta chains presented below share a single source sample, sequenced in a study of T cells in Graves' hyperthyroidism and ophthalmopathy. Template material for amplifying TCR beta CDR3 regions consisted of RNA transcripts. The TCR CDR3 first-round RT-PCR relied on the HTBI primer set. From the multiplex PCR reads, TCRdb called clonotypes with MiXCR, one entry per CDR3 protein. The sample holds about 210,000 distinct CDR3 sequences; approximately 17% are singletons and the top ten take around 52%. The sequenced material came from blood. The receptors derive from a man over 45 with Graves' hyperthyroidism.

This clonotype was seen only a few times. The V and J genes are TRBV7-9 and TRBJ1-2; tentative D call: TRBD1 (5 bases). This CDR3 is built from 15 residues. Per germline, CDR1 SEHNR and CDR2 FQNEAQ (reference sequence). V lost 4 bases and J lost 8, with 20 bases in between. CDR3 bases: TGTGCCAGCAGCTCCCACCGGATAGGGGCAGGCGGCTACACCTTC. Translation: CASSSHRIGAGGYTF. The whole variable domain, remainder taken from reference TRBV7-9 and TRBJ1-2, is DTGVSQNPRHKITKRGQNVTFRCDPISEHNRLYWYRQTLGQGPEFLTYFQNEAQLEKSRLLSDRFSAERPKGSFSTLEIQRTEQGDSAMYLCASSSHRIGAGGYTFGSGTRLTVV.

This clonotype has only one observation. A junction end diverges from the germline sequence, so it may reflect a read error. The chain has TRBV20-1 and TRBJ2-7; 11 nucleotides agree with TRBD2. This CDR3 contains 14 residues. In germline, CDR1 is DFQATT, CDR2 SNEGSKA (reference sequence). The CDR3 nucleotides read TGCAGTGCTGTTACTAGCGGGAGTACCCACGAGCGGTACTTC. Amino acids: CSAVTSGSTHERYF.

For this clonotype: Its ends do not fully match the called genes, so a read error is possible. The CDR3 sequence is CTSSVTSGSGHTQYF. In DNA, the CDR3 is TGCACCAGCAGCGTAACTAGCGGGAGCGGACATACGCAGTATTTT. The chain recombines TRBV5-1 with TRBJ2-3, with 11 bases aligning to TRBD2. The CDR3 sequence is 15 residues long. Germline-derived CDR1 and CDR2 are SGHRS and YFSETQ. The full variable domain, completed using reference TRBV5-1 and TRBJ2-3, is KAGVTQTPRYLIKTRGQQVTLSCSPISGHRSVSWYQQTPGQGLQFLFEYFSETQRNKGNFPGRFSGRQFSNSRSEMNVSTLELGDSALYLCTSSVTSGSGHTQYFGPGTRLTVL.

This clonotype was counted many times. This rearrangement joins TRBV2 to TRBJ2-5; 7 nucleotides match TRBD1. The CDR3 length is 14 residues. V lost 6 bases to trimming and J lost 5 bases; unmatched junction nucleotides: 9. CDR1 and CDR2 (germline): SNHLY, FYNNEI. The CDR3 protein is CASSPGTDGETQYF. For the CDR3, the DNA is TGTGCCAGCAGCCCCGGGACAGATGGGGAGACCCAGTACTTC.

This clonotype was seen ten or more times. The chain employs TRBV6-1 and TRBJ2-7; no reliable D call. Germline CDR1 MNHNS, CDR2 SASEGT. The CDR3 sequence is 15 residues long. V dropped 1 base and J dropped 3 bases, with 13 bases sitting between them. The CDR3 sequence: CASSEVAQANYEQYF. CDR3 sequence (DNA): TGTGCCAGCAGTGAAGTTGCGCAGGCCAACTACGAGCAGTACTTC.

The CDR3 loop is CASSVYRGRNEKLFF. The CDR3 nucleotides read TGTGCCAGCAGCGTCTACAGGGGGCGTAATGAAAAACTGTTTTTT. The chain carries TRBV7-2 and TRBJ1-4; 9 nucleotides agree with TRBD1. The CDR3 has 15 residues. CDR1 is SGHTA, CDR2 FQGNSA, per germline. V was pared by 5 bases and J by 4 bases, with 5 bases of the junction left unmatched.

This chain uses TRBV15 with TRBJ2-1, with D uncertain. V dropped 0 bases and J dropped 8 bases, with 14 bases sitting between them. The CDR3 is 15 residues long. Germline V gives CDR1 LNHNV, CDR2 YYDKDF (reference sequence). The CDR3: CATSREALGEDEQFF. CDR3 nucleotides: TGTGCCACCAGCAGAGAGGCTTTGGGCGAGGATGAGCAGTTCTTC. Complete variable domain (other parts from reference TRBV15 and TRBJ2-1): DAMVIQNPRYQVTQFGKPVTLSCSQTLNHNVMYWYQQKSSQAPKLLFHYYDKDFNNEADTPDNFQSRRPNTSFCFLDIRSPGLGDTAMYLCATSREALGEDEQFFGPGTRLTVL.

This clonotype was seen more than once but under ten times. The chain is built from TRBV10-3 and TRBJ2-1; no clear D gene. The V end was cut by 3 bases, the J end by 6 bases, with 6 bases between. Germline CDR1 is ENHRY and CDR2 is SYGVKD. This CDR3 comprises 12 residues. The CDR3, as DNA: TGTGCCATCAGTGACCCGACCAATGAGCAGTTCTTC. Translation gives CAISDPTNEQFF.

This clonotype was counted between two and nine times. The rearrangement links TRBV19 to TRBJ1-6, with D possibly being TRBD1 (6 bases). Trimming took off 5 bases at V and 17 bases at J, with 19 bases between the two ends. The length of the CDR3 is 13 residues. Germline CDR1 LNHDA, CDR2 SQIVND (reference sequence). The CDR3 spells CASSETGTRYIHF. The CDR3, as DNA: TGTGCCAGTAGTGAGACCGGGACACGGTACATCCACTTT.

This clonotype was detected many times. The chain links TRBV10-3 to TRBJ2-5, with TRBD1 matching over 8 bases. The germline gives CDR1 ENHRY, CDR2 SYGVKD. The CDR3 consists of 14 residues. The V gene end was trimmed by 9 bases and the J gene end by 3 bases; junction bases not matched to a gene: 9. The CDR3 region has the DNA TGTGCCATTCGGACAGGGAGATTGGAAGAGACCCAGTACTTC. This translates into CAIRTGRLEETQYF.

This clonotype was seen repeatedly, ten times or more. The rearrangement uses TRBV12-3 or TRBV12-4 and TRBJ2-7, with 7 bases matching TRBD1. The CDR3 spans 14 residues. The trim removed 5 bases at V and 1 base at J, leaving 5 bases unmatched. This chain's CDR3 is CASSGRDSSYEQYF. The CDR3 region has the DNA TGTGCCAGCAGTGGCCGGGACAGTTCCTACGAGCAGTACTTC.

This clonotype was found many times. The J gene is TRBJ1-2, the V gene TRBV6-2 or TRBV6-3; 7 bases line up with TRBD1. Looked up from germline, CDR1 is MNHEY and CDR2 is SVGEGT. V lost 7 bases, J lost 6 bases, and 23 bases stayed unmatched. The CDR3 has 18 amino acids. The CDR3 region is CASILSPGQRPRRDGYTF. The CDR3 DNA sequence: TGTGCCAGCATCCTTTCCCCGGGACAGCGCCCCCGGAGGGATGGCTACACCTTC.

This clonotype was seen at least ten times. The gene calls are TRBV10-1 and TRBJ1-2, with no clear D. Germline CDR1 reads WNHNN; CDR2 reads SYGVQD (reference sequence). The CDR3 totals 14 residues. The germline V and J ends were trimmed by 5 bases and 8 bases, with 18 bases remaining between them. Here the CDR3 reads CASSPPGFQGGYTF. As DNA, the CDR3 is TGCGCCAGCAGTCCTCCGGGCTTCCAAGGCGGCTACACCTTC.

The V gene is TRBV9, the J gene TRBJ1-2; D call uncertain. Germline CDR1 reads SGDLS; CDR2 reads YYNGEE. The CDR3 runs to 14 residues. With 1 base removed from V and 6 bases from J, the gap between germline ends came to 13 bases. The CDR3 is CASSVISQLDGYTF. The DNA of the CDR3 is TGTGCCAGCAGCGTAATAAGCCAGCTTGATGGCTACACCTTC.

The chain couples TRBV11-2 to TRBJ1-2, with a possible D match to TRBD1 (6 bases). This CDR3 has 14 amino acids. Looked up from germline, CDR1 is SGHAT and CDR2 is FQNNGV. Between the trimmed V and J ends, which lost 5 bases and 4 bases, there was a span of 14 bases. The CDR3 reads CASSLLGGPYGYTF. DNA for the CDR3: TGTGCCAGCAGCCTCCTAGGGGGACCCTATGGCTACACCTTC.

This clonotype was observed many times. V gene TRBV20-1 combines with J gene TRBJ2-1, with D tentatively TRBD2 (5 bases). CDR3 length: 16 amino acids. Germline loops: CDR1 DFQATT, CDR2 SNEGSKA (reference sequence). V was cut by 3 bases and J by 0 bases, with 15 bases left in between. The CDR3 is CSASVSGPRSYNEQFF. The CDR3 DNA sequence: TGCAGTGCTAGTGTAAGCGGACCACGCTCCTACAATGAGCAGTTCTTC.

This chain joins TRBV9 and TRBJ2-5, with TRBD2 matching 11 bases. This CDR3 spans 16 amino acids. Germline V lookup: CDR1 SGDLS, CDR2 YYNGEE. V was pared by 0 bases and J by 5 bases, with 6 bases of the junction left unmatched. The DNA for the CDR3 is TGTGCCAGCAGCGTAGGATTAGCGGGAGGGCGTGAGACCCAGTACTTC. Protein product: CASSVGLAGGRETQYF.

This clonotype was picked up many times. This chain joins TRBV10-3 and TRBJ2-2; TRBD1 agrees at 8 bases. Germline trimming cut 10 bases from V and 4 bases from J; bases unmatched to any gene: 11. Germline-derived CDR1 and CDR2 are ENHRY and SYGVKD. The CDR3 length is 15 residues. The CDR3, as DNA: TGTGCCACAGGATTGGACAGGGATAGCACCGGGGAGCTGTTTTTT. Its protein product is CATGLDRDSTGELFF.

The CDR3 loop is CASSQDKGLAGVNEQFF. CDR3 sequence (DNA): TGTGCCAGCAGCCAAGATAAGGGCCTAGCGGGCGTCAATGAGCAGTTCTTC. This chain joins TRBV3-1 and TRBJ2-1; 8 bases agree with TRBD2. Trimming took 0 bases from V and 6 from J; bases not matched to a gene: 10. CDR1 is LGHDT and CDR2 is YNNKEL in the germline V gene (reference sequence). The CDR3 has 17 residues.

The chain's CDR3 is CASSPEGDEQYF. In nucleotides, the CDR3 is TGTGCCAGCAGTCCCGAGGGGGACGAGCAGTACTTC. The chain uses TRBV6-2 or TRBV6-3 and TRBJ2-7; D is possibly TRBD1 (6 bases). Germline V gene data show CDR1 as MNHEY and CDR2 as SVGEGT. The CDR3 length is 12 residues. The ends were cut back, 5 bases at V and 5 bases at J, with 10 bases in the middle.

This chain joins TRBV30 and TRBJ2-3; D might be TRBD2 (5 bases). This CDR3 has 11 residues. The V gene lost 0 bases and the J gene lost 11 bases, with 9 bases spanning the gap. Germline V gene lookup returns CDR1 GTSNPN and CDR2 SVGIG (reference sequence). The CDR3 nucleotides read TGTGCCTGGAGTGTAGAGGGTGGGCAGTATTTT. It is translated as CAWSVEGGQYF.